The entry that follows covers one T cell receptor (beta chain) sequence. The data derive from a study of naive and memory T cell subsets. Two oligonucleotides, mixed equimolar, formed the beta constant-region primer covering TRBC1 and TRBC2. TCRdb reanalysed the UMI-ligation and nested PCR reads using MiXCR and keeps one entry per CDR3 protein. The table records 120,000 to 150,000 distinct CDR3 sequences, 15% to 20% of them present only once. The TCR originated in a human donor in good health. The sequenced material came from naive CD4+ T cells from blood.

This chain's CDR3 is CAIKAGGPRDTQYF. The CDR3 region has the DNA TGTGCCATTAAAGCGGGAGGGCCGAGGGATACGCAGTATTTT. J is TRBJ2-3 and V is TRBV10-3, with 10 bases lining up with TRBD2. CDR3 size: 14 residues. V was pared by 9 bases and J by 6 bases, with 9 bases of the junction left unmatched. The germline V gene has CDR1 ENHRY and CDR2 SYGVKD.